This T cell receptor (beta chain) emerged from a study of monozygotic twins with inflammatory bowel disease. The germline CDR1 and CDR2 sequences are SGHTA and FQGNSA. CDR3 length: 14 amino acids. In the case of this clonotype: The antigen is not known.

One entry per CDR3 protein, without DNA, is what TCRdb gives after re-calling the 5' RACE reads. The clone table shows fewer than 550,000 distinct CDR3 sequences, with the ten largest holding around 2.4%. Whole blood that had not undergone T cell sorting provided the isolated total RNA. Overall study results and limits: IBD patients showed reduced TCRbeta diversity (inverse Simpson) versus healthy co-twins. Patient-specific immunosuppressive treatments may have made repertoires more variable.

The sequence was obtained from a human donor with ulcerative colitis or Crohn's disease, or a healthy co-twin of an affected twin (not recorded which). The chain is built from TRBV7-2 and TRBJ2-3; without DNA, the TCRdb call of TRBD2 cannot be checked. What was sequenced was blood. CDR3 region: CASSLRLVTDTQYF.